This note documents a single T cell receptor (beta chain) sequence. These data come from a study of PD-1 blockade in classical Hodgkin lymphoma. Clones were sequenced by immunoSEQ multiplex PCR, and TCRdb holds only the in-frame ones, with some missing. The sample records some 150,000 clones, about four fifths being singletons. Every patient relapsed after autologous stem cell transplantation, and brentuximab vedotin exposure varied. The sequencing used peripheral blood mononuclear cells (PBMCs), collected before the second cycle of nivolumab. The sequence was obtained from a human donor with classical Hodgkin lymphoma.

The CDR3 reads CASSLETSGGTYEQYF. The CDR3 DNA is TGTGCCAGCAGCTTAGAGACTAGCGGGGGGACTTACGAGCAGTACTTC. V usage is TRBV7-6 and J usage is TRBJ2-7; TRBD2 matches at 13 bases. Germline loops: CDR1 SGHVS, CDR2 FNYEAQ. The CDR3 is made up of 16 amino acids. J was trimmed by 4 bases and V by 1 base; bases with no gene match: 4.